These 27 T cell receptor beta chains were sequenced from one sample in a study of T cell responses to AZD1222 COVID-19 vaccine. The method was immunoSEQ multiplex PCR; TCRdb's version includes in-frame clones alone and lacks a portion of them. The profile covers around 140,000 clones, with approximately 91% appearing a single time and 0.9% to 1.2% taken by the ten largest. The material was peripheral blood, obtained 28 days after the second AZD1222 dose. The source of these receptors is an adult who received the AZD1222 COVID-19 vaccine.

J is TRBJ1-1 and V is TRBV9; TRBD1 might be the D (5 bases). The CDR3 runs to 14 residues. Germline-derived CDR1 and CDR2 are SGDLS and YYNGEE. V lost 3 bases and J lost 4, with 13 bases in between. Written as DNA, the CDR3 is TGTGCCAGCAGCGCCTCAGGAGACAGCACTGAAGCTTTCTTT. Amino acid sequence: CASSASGDSTEAFF.

The chain's CDR3 is CASSKQGAYEQYF. The CDR3 DNA sequence: TGTGCCAGCAGTAAACAGGGGGCCTACGAGCAGTACTTC. This rearrangement joins TRBV27 to TRBJ2-7; 8 bases line up with TRBD1. This CDR3 has 13 residues. The germline V gene has CDR1 MNHEY and CDR2 SMNVEV (reference sequence). J gave up 2 bases and V 5 bases, and 2 bases lay outside the gene matches.

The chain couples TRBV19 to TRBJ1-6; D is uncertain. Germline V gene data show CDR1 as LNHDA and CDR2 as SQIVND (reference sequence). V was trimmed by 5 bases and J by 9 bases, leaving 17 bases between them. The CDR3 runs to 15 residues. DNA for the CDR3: TGTGCCAGTAGTCTCACCCACGGACTGATTTCACCCCTCCACTTT. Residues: CASSLTHGLISPLHF.

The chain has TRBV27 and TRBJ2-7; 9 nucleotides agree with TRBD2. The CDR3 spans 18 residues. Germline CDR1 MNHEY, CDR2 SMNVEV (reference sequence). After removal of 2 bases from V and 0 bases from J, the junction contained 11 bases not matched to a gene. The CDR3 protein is CASSLEGTTSGISYEQYF. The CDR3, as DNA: TGTGCCAGCAGTTTAGAGGGGACGACTAGCGGAATCTCCTACGAGCAGTACTTC.

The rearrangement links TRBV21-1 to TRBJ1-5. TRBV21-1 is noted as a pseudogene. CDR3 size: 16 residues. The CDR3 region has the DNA TGTGCCAGCAGCAAAAACTCCGAGGGGTTTCGTCAGCCCCAGCATTTT. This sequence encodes CASSKNSEGFRQPQHF.

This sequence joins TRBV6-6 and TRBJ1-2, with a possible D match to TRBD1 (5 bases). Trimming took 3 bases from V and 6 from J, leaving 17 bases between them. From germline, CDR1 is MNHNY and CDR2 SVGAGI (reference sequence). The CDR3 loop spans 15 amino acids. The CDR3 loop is CASSYAPGGANGYTF. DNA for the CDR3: TGTGCCAGCAGTTATGCCCCGGGAGGGGCGAATGGCTACACCTTC.

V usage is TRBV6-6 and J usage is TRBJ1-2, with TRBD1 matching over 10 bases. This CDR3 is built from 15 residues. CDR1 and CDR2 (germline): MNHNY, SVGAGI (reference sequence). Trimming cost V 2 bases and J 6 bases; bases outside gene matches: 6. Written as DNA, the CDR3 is TGTGCCAGCAGTTACCCTCCAGGACAGGGGGATGGCTACACCTTC. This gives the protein CASSYPPGQGDGYTF.

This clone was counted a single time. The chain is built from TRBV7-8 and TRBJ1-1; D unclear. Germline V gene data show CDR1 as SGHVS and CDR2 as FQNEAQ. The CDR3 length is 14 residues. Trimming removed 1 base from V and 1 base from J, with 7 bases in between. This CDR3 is CASSLGRWNTEAFF. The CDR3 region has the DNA TGTGCCAGCAGCTTAGGAAGGTGGAACACTGAAGCTTTCTTT.

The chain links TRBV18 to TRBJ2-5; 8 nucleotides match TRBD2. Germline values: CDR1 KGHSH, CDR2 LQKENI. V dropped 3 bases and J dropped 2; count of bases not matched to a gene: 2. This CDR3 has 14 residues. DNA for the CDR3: TGTGCCAGCTCACCCGGGAGGGGACAAGAGACCCAGTACTTC. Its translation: CASSPGRGQETQYF. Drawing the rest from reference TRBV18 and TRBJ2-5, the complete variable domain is NAGVMQNPRHLVRRRGQEARLRCSPMKGHSHVYWYRQLPEEGLKFMVYLQKENIIDESGMPKERFSAEFPKEGPSILRIQQVVRGDSAAYFCASSPGRGQETQYFGPGTRLLVL.

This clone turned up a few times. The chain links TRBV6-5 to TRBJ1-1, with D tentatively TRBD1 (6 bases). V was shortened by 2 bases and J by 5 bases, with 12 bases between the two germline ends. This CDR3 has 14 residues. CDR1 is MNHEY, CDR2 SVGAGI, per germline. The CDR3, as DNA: TGTGCCAGCAGTTACGGCAGGGGAGTAACTGAAGCTTTCTTT. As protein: CASSYGRGVTEAFF.

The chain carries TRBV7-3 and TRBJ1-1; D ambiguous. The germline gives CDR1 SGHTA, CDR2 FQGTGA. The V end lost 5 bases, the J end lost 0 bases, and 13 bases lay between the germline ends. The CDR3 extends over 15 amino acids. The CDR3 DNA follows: TGTGCCAGCAGCCCAATGGGCGGTATGAACACTGAAGCTTTCTTT. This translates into CASSPMGGMNTEAFF. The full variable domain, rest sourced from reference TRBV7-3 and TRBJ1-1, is GAGVSQTPSNKVTEKGKYVELRCDPISGHTALYWYRQSLGQGPEFLIYFQGTGAADDSGLPNDRFFAVRPEGSVSTLKIQRTERGDSAVYLCASSPMGGMNTEAFFGQGTRLTVV.

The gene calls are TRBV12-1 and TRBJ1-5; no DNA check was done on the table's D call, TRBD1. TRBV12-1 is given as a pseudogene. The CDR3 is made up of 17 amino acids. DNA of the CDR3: TGTGCCAGCAGCTTGGACAGGGATAGGAAAAGCAATCAGCCCCAGCATTTT. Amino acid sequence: CASSLDRDRKSNQPQHF.

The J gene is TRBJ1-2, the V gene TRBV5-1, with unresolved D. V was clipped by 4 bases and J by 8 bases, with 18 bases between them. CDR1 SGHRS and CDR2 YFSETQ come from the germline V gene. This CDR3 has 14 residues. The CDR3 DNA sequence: TGCGCCAGCAGCCCTGAGGGTGGAGGCAGGGGCTACACCTTC. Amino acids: CASSPEGGGRGYTF.

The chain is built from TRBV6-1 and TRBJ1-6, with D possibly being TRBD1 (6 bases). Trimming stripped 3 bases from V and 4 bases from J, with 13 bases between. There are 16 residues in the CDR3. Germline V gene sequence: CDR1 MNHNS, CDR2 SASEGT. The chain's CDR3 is CASSDLDRDYNSPLHF. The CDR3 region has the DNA TGTGCCAGCAGTGATCTGGACAGAGATTATAATTCACCCCTCCACTTT.

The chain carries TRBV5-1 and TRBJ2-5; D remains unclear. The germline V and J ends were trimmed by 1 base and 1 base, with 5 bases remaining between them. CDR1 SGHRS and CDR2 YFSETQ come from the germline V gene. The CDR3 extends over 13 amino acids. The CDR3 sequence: CASSLFTQETQYF. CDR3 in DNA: TGCGCCAGCAGCTTGTTCACCCAAGAGACCCAGTACTTC.

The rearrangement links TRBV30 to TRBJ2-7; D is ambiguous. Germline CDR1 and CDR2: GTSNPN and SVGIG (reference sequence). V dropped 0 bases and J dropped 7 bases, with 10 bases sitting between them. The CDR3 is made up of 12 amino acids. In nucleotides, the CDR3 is TGTGCCTGGAGTGTTTGGCGGCAGGAGCAGTACTTC. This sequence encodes CAWSVWRQEQYF.

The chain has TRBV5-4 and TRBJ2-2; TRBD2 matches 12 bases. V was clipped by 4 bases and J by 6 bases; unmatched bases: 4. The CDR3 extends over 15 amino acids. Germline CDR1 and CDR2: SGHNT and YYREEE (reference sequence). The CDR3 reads CASSLSSGRAGELFF. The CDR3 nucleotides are TGTGCCAGCAGCCTTTCTAGCGGGAGGGCCGGGGAGCTGTTTTTT.

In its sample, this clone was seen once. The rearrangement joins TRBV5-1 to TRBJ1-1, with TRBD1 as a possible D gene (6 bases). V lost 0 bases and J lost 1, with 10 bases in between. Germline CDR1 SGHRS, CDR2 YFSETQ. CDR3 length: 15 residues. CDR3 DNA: TGCGCCAGCAGCTTGGGTCTACAGGGGAACACTGAAGCTTTCTTT. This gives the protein CASSLGLQGNTEAFF.

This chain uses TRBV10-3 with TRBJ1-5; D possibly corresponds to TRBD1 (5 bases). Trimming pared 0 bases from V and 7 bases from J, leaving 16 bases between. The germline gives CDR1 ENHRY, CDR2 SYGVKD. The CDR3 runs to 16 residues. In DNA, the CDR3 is TGTGCCATCAGTGAGTCGAGTGGGGGGGGACTGCAGCCCCAGCATTTT. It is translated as CAISESSGGGLQPQHF.

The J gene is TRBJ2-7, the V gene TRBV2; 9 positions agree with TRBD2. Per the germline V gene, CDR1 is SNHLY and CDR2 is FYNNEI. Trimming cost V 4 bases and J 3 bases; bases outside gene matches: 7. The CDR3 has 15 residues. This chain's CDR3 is CASSVGSSGVYEQYF. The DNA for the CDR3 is TGTGCCAGCAGTGTTGGGTCTAGCGGGGTCTACGAGCAGTACTTC.

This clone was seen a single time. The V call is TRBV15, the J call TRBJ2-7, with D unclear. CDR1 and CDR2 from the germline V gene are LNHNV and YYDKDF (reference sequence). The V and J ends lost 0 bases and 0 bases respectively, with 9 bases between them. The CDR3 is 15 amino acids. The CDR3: CATSRDPGFSYEQYF. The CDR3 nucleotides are TGTGCCACCAGCAGAGATCCCGGGTTCTCCTACGAGCAGTACTTC. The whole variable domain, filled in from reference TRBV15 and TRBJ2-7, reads DAMVIQNPRYQVTQFGKPVTLSCSQTLNHNVMYWYQQKSSQAPKLLFHYYDKDFNNEADTPDNFQSRRPNTSFCFLDIRSPGLGDTAMYLCATSRDPGFSYEQYFGPGTRLTVT.

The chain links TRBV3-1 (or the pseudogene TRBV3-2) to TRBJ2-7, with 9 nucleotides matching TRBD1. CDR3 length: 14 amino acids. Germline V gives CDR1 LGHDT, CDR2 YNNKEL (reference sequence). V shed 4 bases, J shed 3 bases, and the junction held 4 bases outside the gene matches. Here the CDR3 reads CASSPDRGVYEQYF. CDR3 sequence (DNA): TGTGCCAGCAGCCCGGACAGGGGTGTCTACGAGCAGTACTTC.

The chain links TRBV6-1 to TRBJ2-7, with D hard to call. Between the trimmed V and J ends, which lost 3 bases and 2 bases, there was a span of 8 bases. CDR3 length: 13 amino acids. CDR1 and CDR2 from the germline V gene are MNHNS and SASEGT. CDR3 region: CASSETGPYEQYF. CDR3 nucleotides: TGTGCCAGCAGTGAGACCGGCCCCTACGAGCAGTACTTC.

CDR3 loop: CASQTRLGGSGELFF. The CDR3 coding sequence is TGTGCCAGCCAAACGAGATTGGGGGGTTCCGGGGAGCTGTTTTTT. The rearrangement uses TRBV9 and TRBJ2-2; tentatively, D is TRBD2 (6 bases). This CDR3 is 15 amino acids long. V was cut by 7 bases and J by 6 bases, with 19 bases left in between. Germline V gene sequence: CDR1 SGDLS, CDR2 YYNGEE.

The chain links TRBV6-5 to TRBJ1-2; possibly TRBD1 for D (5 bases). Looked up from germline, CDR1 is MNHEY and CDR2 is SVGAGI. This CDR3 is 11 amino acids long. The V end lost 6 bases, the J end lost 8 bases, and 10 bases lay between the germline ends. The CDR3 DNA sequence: TGTGCCAGCAGGGGACCGTTGGGCTACACCTTC. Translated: CASRGPLGYTF.

The CDR3: CASSGSGTSGYNEQFF. CDR3 bases: TGTGCCAGCAGTGGCTCCGGGACTAGCGGATACAATGAGCAGTTCTTC. This chain connects TRBV6-4 to TRBJ2-1; 11 nucleotides line up with TRBD2. The germline gives CDR1 MRHNA, CDR2 SNTAGT. V lost 4 bases to trimming and J lost 4 bases; unmatched junction nucleotides: 6. This CDR3 is built from 16 residues.

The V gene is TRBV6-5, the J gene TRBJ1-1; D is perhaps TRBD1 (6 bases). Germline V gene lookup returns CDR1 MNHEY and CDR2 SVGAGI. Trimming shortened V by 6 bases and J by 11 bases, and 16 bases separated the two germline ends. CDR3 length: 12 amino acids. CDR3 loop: CASSLRTVQAFF. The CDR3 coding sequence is TGTGCCAGCAGCCTTCGGACAGTCCAGGCTTTCTTT.